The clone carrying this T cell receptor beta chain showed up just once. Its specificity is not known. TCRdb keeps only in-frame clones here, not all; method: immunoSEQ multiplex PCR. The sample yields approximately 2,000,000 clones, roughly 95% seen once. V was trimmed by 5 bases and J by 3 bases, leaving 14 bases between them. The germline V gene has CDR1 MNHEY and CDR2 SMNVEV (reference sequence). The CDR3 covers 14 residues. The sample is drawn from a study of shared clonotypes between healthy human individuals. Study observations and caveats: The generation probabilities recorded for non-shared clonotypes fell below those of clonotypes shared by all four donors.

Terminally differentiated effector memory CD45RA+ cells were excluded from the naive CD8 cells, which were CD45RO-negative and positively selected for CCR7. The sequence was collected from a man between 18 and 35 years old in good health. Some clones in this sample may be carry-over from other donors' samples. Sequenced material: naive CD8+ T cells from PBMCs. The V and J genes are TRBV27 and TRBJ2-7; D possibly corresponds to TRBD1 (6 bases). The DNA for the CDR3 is TGTGCCAGCAGTCAGACAGGTGGGGTCTACGAGCAGTACTTC. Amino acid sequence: CASSQTGGVYEQYF.